This TCR beta chain was profiled in a study of cytomegalovirus exposure and HLA in healthy donors. The PCR contained 60 Vbeta and 13 Jbeta primers. The data were produced by immunoSEQ multiplex PCR, yet TCRdb's version contains in-frame clones alone and is incomplete. The profile shows about 62,000 clones, 70% to 75% of them singletons. Germline V gives CDR1 LNHDA, CDR2 SQIVND (reference sequence). V was trimmed by 3 bases and J by 3 bases, leaving 9 bases between them. This CDR3 region has 14 residues. Regarding the study as a whole: The authors judged a highly shared variant cluster likely a sequencing artifact.

As concerns this clone: Its antigen remains unidentified.

The source material was PBMCs. The TCR sequence derives from a woman younger than 45 in good health and CMV-seronegative. The chain has TRBV19 and TRBJ1-5; D is unresolved. CDR3 nucleotides: TGTGCCAGTAGTATCAGGTCAGACAATCAGCCCCAGCATTTT. Translating gives CASSIRSDNQPQHF.